The 26 T cell receptor beta chains given below trace back to one sample, sequenced in a study of regulatory T cells in long-lasting Graves disease. Time point of the sample: newly diagnosed GD, antithyroid drugs for less than 3 months. Scientists built the TCR library using RNA that was extracted from PBMCs. Both iRepertoire HTBI primers and Arm-PCR of CDR3 regions were used to build the TCR beta libraries. In TCRdb, the multiplex PCR reads were re-called with MiXCR into one record per CDR3 protein. Here the sample spans 350,000 to 550,000 distinct CDR3 sequences, around 15% being singletons. In addition, the sample was reused for a study of T cells in Graves' hyperthyroidism and ophthalmopathy.

Sequencing was performed on peripheral blood mononuclear cells (PBMCs), taken at new diagnosis, from a patient treated with antithyroid drugs. These receptors were collected from a woman aged 50 to 60 with Graves disease.

The sample holds many counts of this clonotype. The chain carries TRBV3-1 and TRBJ2-7; D is undetermined. Trimming took 1 base from V and 7 from J, leaving 5 bases between them. The germline gives CDR1 LGHDT, CDR2 YNNKEL (reference sequence). CDR3 length: 11 amino acids. The CDR3, as DNA: TGTGCCAGCAGCCAAGGTTGGGAGCAGTACTTC. It yields the protein CASSQGWEQYF.

V is TRBV28 and J is TRBJ2-7; D call uncertain. Germline V gene lookup returns CDR1 MDHEN and CDR2 SYDVKM. The V and J ends lost 9 bases and 1 base respectively, with 16 bases between them. The CDR3 length is 14 residues. This CDR3 is CASLPPDGSYEQYF. CDR3 nucleotide sequence: TGTGCCAGTCTCCCGCCGGACGGATCCTACGAGCAGTACTTC.

CDR3 nucleotides: TGTGCCAGCAGTTACTCCCCGACAGGGAATCAGCCCCAGCATTTT. Translating gives CASSYSPTGNQPQHF. The chain uses TRBV6-5 and TRBJ1-5; 7 bases align to TRBD1. Per the germline V gene, CDR1 is MNHEY and CDR2 is SVGAGI. There are 15 residues in the CDR3. Unmatched junction bases numbered 3, after V lost 0 bases and J lost 4 bases.

This clonotype showed up many times. The chain links TRBV18 to TRBJ2-7; D call uncertain. The CDR3 sequence is 11 residues long. Per the germline V gene, CDR1 is KGHSH and CDR2 is LQKENI. Trimming removed 5 bases from V and 5 bases from J, with 7 bases in between. The CDR3 region is CASSSSHEQYF. CDR3 DNA sequence: TGTGCCAGCTCATCAAGCCACGAGCAGTACTTC.

This clonotype occurred many times. V is TRBV20-1 and J is TRBJ2-7; tentatively, D is TRBD1 (6 bases). V was shortened by 1 base and J by 0 bases, with 7 bases between the two germline ends. CDR3 size: 13 residues. In germline, CDR1 is DFQATT, CDR2 SNEGSKA (reference sequence). The CDR3 DNA follows: TGCAGTGCTAGAGGACAGGTCTCCTACGAGCAGTACTTC. Translation: CSARGQVSYEQYF.

In this sample, this clonotype turned up a few times. The J gene is TRBJ2-2, the V gene TRBV6-1; D is unresolved. Germline V gene lookup returns CDR1 MNHNS and CDR2 SASEGT. The germline V and J ends were trimmed by 8 bases and 6 bases, with 7 bases remaining between them. The length of the CDR3 is 11 residues. In DNA, the CDR3 is TGTGCCAGCGGGCTGGCCGGGGAGCTGTTTTTT. Amino acid sequence: CASGLAGELFF.

Points on this clonotype: The germline gene is not matched at one end of the junction; a read error may be the cause. The chain joins TRBV12-3 or TRBV12-4 to TRBJ2-7; D tentatively reads TRBD1 or TRBD2 (6 bases each). The CDR3 has 13 amino acids. The CDR3 DNA follows: TGTGCCAACAGTTTCCGGGGGCCGGAGGAGCAGTACTTC. Its translation: CANSFRGPEEQYF.

This clonotype was seen only a few times. This chain's CDR3 is CASSLSTTRLASITDTQYF. DNA of the CDR3: TGTGCCAGCAGTTTATCCACGACTCGGCTAGCGTCAATCACAGATACGCAGTATTTT. This chain links TRBV27 with TRBJ2-3; D is perhaps TRBD2 (6 bases). From germline, CDR1 is MNHEY and CDR2 SMNVEV (reference sequence). V lost 0 bases to trimming and J lost 2 bases, with 21 bases between them. This CDR3 has 19 amino acids.

This clonotype was picked up many times. The chain has TRBV2 and TRBJ2-5; 12 bases align to TRBD2. The trim removed 4 bases at V and 4 bases at J, leaving 10 bases unmatched. CDR1 and CDR2 (germline): SNHLY, FYNNEI. This CDR3 is built from 17 residues. CDR3: CASSAGLAGRWVETQYF. The CDR3 nucleotides are TGTGCCAGCAGTGCCGGACTAGCGGGACGATGGGTAGAGACCCAGTACTTC.

This clonotype was counted ten times or more. The V gene is TRBV7-8, the J gene TRBJ1-1; weak D call: TRBD1 (5 bases). CDR3 length: 14 residues. Trimming removed 7 bases at V and 2 bases at J, with 14 bases between. Germline V gene data show CDR1 as SGHVS and CDR2 as FQNEAQ. The CDR3 protein is CASTPPGYNTEAFF. CDR3 nucleotide sequence: TGTGCCAGCACTCCCCCAGGGTACAACACTGAAGCTTTCTTT.

This clonotype occurred a few times. The rearrangement links TRBV5-1 to TRBJ2-1; 9 positions match TRBD1. The trim removed 3 bases at V and 0 bases at J, leaving 10 bases unmatched. The CDR3 runs to 18 residues. Germline-derived CDR1 and CDR2 are SGHRS and YFSETQ. The CDR3 region has the DNA TGCGCCAGCAGCTCCAGGGGGACAGGGTTGAGCTCCTACAATGAGCAGTTCTTC. Translating gives CASSSRGTGLSSYNEQFF.

There are many counts of this clonotype. The genes are TRBV28 and TRBJ1-6; D unresolved. V was clipped by 5 bases and J by 8 bases, with 16 bases between them. This CDR3 is built from 15 residues. Looked up from germline, CDR1 is MDHEN and CDR2 is SYDVKM. CDR3: CASSTPSPRDSPLHF. For the CDR3, the DNA is TGTGCCAGCAGTACGCCGAGCCCGAGGGATTCACCCCTCCACTTT.

About this clonotype: This could be a read error, since a much larger clone is one nucleotide away. The chain has TRBV6-5 and TRBJ2-7, with 8 bases aligning to TRBD1. Trimming took 0 bases from V and 3 from J; bases not matched to a gene: 1. The CDR3 runs 14 residues. Germline CDR1 MNHEY, CDR2 SVGAGI. CDR3 residues: CASSYSGQDYEQYF. CDR3 bases: TGTGCCAGCAGTTACTCGGGACAGGACTACGAGCAGTACTTC.

The sample holds a few counts of this clonotype. J is TRBJ1-1 and V is TRBV6-2 or TRBV6-3; no reliable D call. The CDR3 sequence is 13 residues long. Per germline, CDR1 MNHEY and CDR2 SVGEGT. Deletions cut 7 bases from V and 3 bases from J, with 12 bases between. CDR3 in amino acids: CASKKTVDTEAFF. The CDR3 region has the DNA TGTGCCAGCAAAAAGACGGTAGACACTGAAGCTTTCTTT.

The chain combines TRBV3-1 with TRBJ2-3; 8 bases are shared with TRBD2. V was clipped by 1 base and J by 6 bases; unmatched bases: 9. The CDR3 sequence is 16 residues long. Germline loops: CDR1 LGHDT, CDR2 YNNKEL (reference sequence). CDR3 residues: CASSQGGAGGHDTQYF. CDR3 bases: TGTGCCAGCAGCCAAGGGGGGGCGGGAGGACATGATACGCAGTATTTT.

The chain uses TRBV4-1 and TRBJ2-7, with D maybe TRBD2 (5 bases). Trimming stripped 3 bases from V and 4 bases from J, with 22 bases between. This CDR3 spans 17 amino acids. CDR1 is MGHRA, CDR2 YSYEKL, per germline. For the CDR3, the DNA is TGCGCCAGCAGCCAGTTTTCCTCCGGGAATAAGGGATACGAGCAGTACTTC. It translates to CASSQFSSGNKGYEQYF.

At least ten counts were recorded for this clonotype. This chain connects TRBV2 to TRBJ2-1; 9 positions match TRBD2. With 7 bases clipped from V and 5 bases from J, the junction kept 3 bases outside the gene matches. The CDR3 is 13 amino acids. Germline values: CDR1 SNHLY, CDR2 FYNNEI. The CDR3 loop reads CASTREGHNEQFF. DNA for the CDR3: TGTGCCAGCACGCGGGAGGGTCACAATGAGCAGTTCTTC.

This clonotype has a count of ten or more. This sequence joins TRBV27 and TRBJ1-2; TRBD1 aligns across 7 bases. This CDR3 is 14 amino acids long. Trimming at V came to 5 bases and at J to 4 bases, leaving 7 bases not matched to a gene. CDR1 MNHEY and CDR2 SMNVEV come from the germline V gene (reference sequence). Written as DNA, the CDR3 is TGTGCCAGCAGTCCCACGACAGGGCCCTATGGCTACACCTTC. Translation gives CASSPTTGPYGYTF.

This clonotype came up many times. The chain recombines TRBV28 with TRBJ2-2; D call uncertain. Between the trimmed V and J ends, which lost 2 bases and 0 bases, there was a span of 4 bases. Germline V gene lookup returns CDR1 MDHEN and CDR2 SYDVKM. The CDR3 has 14 residues. The CDR3 protein is CASSLGSNTGELFF. CDR3 in DNA: TGTGCCAGCAGTTTAGGGTCGAACACCGGGGAGCTGTTTTTT.

At least ten counts were recorded for this clonotype. The J gene is TRBJ2-1, the V gene TRBV28; 9 positions match TRBD2. V was pared by 3 bases and J by 10 bases, with 13 bases of the junction left unmatched. Germline lookup yields CDR1 MDHEN and CDR2 SYDVKM. The CDR3 is made up of 16 amino acids. The DNA for the CDR3 is TGTGCCAGCAGTTTCGAAGAGGGACTAGCCTTAGGGGAGCAGTTCTTC. Protein: CASSFEEGLALGEQFF. Filled out from reference TRBV28 and TRBJ2-1, the complete variable domain reads DVKVTQSSRYLVKRTGEKVFLECVQDMDHENMFWYRQDPGLGLRLIYFSYDVKMKEKGDIPEGYSVSREKKERFSLILESASTNQTSMYLCASSFEEGLALGEQFFGPGTRLTVL.

This clonotype was counted a few times. The chain uses TRBV5-6 and TRBJ2-7; D gene unclear. The CDR3 length is 12 residues. Germline loops: CDR1 SGHDT, CDR2 YYEEEE. V dropped 2 bases and J dropped 5 bases, with 8 bases sitting between them. DNA for the CDR3: TGTGCCAGCAGCTTCGTATCCCACGAGCAGTACTTC. Protein: CASSFVSHEQYF.

This clonotype turned up a few times. J is TRBJ2-7 and V is TRBV18; 7 bases are a match to TRBD1. V lost 3 bases to trimming and J lost 6 bases; unmatched junction nucleotides: 5. The CDR3 runs 13 residues. The germline gives CDR1 KGHSH, CDR2 LQKENI. The CDR3 here is CASSPGQQREQYF. CDR3 sequence (DNA): TGTGCCAGCTCACCGGGACAGCAGCGCGAGCAGTACTTC.

There are many counts of this clonotype. The chain employs TRBV5-1 and TRBJ2-7; a possible D gene is TRBD1 (6 bases). The germline gives CDR1 SGHRS, CDR2 YFSETQ. This CDR3 region has 13 residues. V lost 3 bases to trimming and J lost 2 bases, with 9 bases between them. This CDR3 is CASSSGHTYEQYF. CDR3 DNA: TGCGCCAGCAGCTCGGGACACACCTACGAGCAGTACTTC.

V is TRBV7-8 and J is TRBJ1-5, with D uncertain. The CDR3 length is 14 residues. V gave up 5 bases and J gave up 4 bases, with 12 bases separating them. Germline V gives CDR1 SGHVS, CDR2 FQNEAQ. The CDR3 reads CASSILGPNQPQHF. The CDR3 nucleotides are TGTGCCAGCAGCATATTAGGACCGAATCAGCCCCAGCATTTT.

This clonotype was picked up many times. This rearrangement joins TRBV6-1 to TRBJ2-3, with TRBD2 matching 12 bases. V shed 11 bases and J 1 base; nucleotides not matched to a gene: 4. CDR3 length equals 14 residues. Germline lookup yields CDR1 MNHNS and CDR2 SASEGT. The CDR3 sequence: CAGRTSGGTDTQYF. Written as DNA, the CDR3 is TGTGCCGGACGGACTAGCGGGGGCACAGATACGCAGTATTTT.

Many counts were recorded for this clonotype. The V and J genes are TRBV5-4 and TRBJ2-2; no reliable D call. Germline lookup yields CDR1 SGHNT and CDR2 YYREEE (reference sequence). The CDR3 covers 15 residues. Trimming removed 0 bases from V and 1 base from J, with 7 bases in between. The DNA for the CDR3 is TGTGCCAGCAGCTTGGCCGTTCAGAACACCGGGGAGCTGTTTTTT. Protein product: CASSLAVQNTGELFF.